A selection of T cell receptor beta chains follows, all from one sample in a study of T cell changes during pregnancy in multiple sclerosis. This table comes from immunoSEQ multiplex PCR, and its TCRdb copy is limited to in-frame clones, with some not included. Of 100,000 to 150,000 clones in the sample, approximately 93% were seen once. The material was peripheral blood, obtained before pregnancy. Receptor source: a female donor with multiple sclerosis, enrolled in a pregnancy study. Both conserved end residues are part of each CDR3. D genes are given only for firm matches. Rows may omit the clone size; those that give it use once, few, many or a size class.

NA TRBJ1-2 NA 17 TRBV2 CASSHWAREGNNYGYTF TGTGCCAGCAGTCATTGGGCCCGGGAGGGTAACAACTATGGCTACACCTTC
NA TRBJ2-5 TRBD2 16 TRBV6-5 CASSSRPGLEKETQYF TGTGCCAGCAGTTCCAGGCCGGGACTAGAGAAAGAGACCCAGTACTTC
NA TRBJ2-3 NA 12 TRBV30 CAWSGGRDTQYF TGTGCCTGGAGCGGGGGAAGAGATACGCAGTATTTT
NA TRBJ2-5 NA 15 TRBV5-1 CASSKTSNLQETQYF TGCGCCAGCAGCAAAACTAGCAACCTCCAAGAGACCCAGTACTTC
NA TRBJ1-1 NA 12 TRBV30 CAWSGSMAEAFF TGTGCCTGGAGTGGCAGTATGGCTGAAGCTTTCTTT
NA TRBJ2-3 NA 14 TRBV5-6 CASSLRRNTDTQYF TGTGCCAGCAGCTTAAGGCGGAACACAGATACGCAGTATTTT
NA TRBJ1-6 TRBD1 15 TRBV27 CASSFRDRENSPLHF TGTGCCAGCAGTTTCCGGGACAGGGAAAATTCACCCCTCCACTTT
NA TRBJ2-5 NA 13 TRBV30 CAWDPGQGETQYF TGTGCCTGGGATCCGGGACAAGGAGAGACCCAGTACTTC
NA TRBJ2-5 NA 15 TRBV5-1 CASSPRGGYQETQYF TGCGCCAGCAGCCCTCGCGGGGGCTACCAAGAGACCCAGTACTTC
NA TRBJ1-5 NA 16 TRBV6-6 CASSYSGREANQPQHF TGTGCCAGCAGTTACTCGGGGAGGGAGGCCAATCAGCCCCAGCATTTT
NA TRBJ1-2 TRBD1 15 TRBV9 CASSTTGTGIGGYTF TGTGCCAGCAGCACTACCGGGACAGGCATCGGTGGCTACACCTTC
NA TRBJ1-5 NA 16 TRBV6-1 CASSEALTTQHQPQHF TGTGCCAGCAGTGAAGCGTTGACAACCCAACATCAGCCCCAGCATTTT
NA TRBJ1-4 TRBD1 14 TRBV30 CAWSPGTGVEKLFF TGTGCCTGGAGTCCCGGGACAGGGGTTGAAAAACTGTTTTTT
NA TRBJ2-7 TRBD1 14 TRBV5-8 CASSFGTGLYEQYF TGTGCCAGCAGCTTCGGGACAGGACTCTACGAGCAGTACTTC
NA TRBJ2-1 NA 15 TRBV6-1 CASVVGAHSYNEQFF TGTGCCAGCGTCGTGGGGGCCCACTCCTACAATGAGCAGTTCTTC
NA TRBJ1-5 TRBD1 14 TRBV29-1 CSVTGTGLGQPQHF TGCAGCGTTACCGGGACAGGGTTAGGTCAGCCCCAGCATTTT
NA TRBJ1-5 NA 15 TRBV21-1 CASNRGLPGDQPQHF TGTGCCAGCAACCGAGGGCTGCCGGGGGATCAGCCCCAGCATTTT
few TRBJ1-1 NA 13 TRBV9 CASSVASVTEAFF TGTGCCAGCAGCGTAGCGTCAGTCACTGAAGCTTTCTTT
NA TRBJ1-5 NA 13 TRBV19 CASSISEKQPQHF TGTGCCAGTAGTATCTCTGAGAAGCAGCCCCAGCATTTT
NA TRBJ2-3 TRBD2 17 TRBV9 CASSVGGSSGYTDTQYF TGTGCCAGCAGCGTAGGGGGCTCTAGCGGGTACACAGATACGCAGTATTTT
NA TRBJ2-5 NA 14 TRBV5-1 CASSSGRGSGTQYF TGCGCCAGCAGCAGCGGCAGGGGCTCGGGGACCCAGTACTTC
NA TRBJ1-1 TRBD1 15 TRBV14 CASSQRTGLVTEAFF TGTGCCAGCAGCCAGAGGACAGGTTTGGTAACTGAAGCTTTCTTT
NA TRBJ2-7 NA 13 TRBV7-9 CASSLGGTYEQYF TGTGCCAGCAGCTTAGGAGGTACCTACGAGCAGTACTTC
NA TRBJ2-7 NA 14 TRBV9 CASSVGTVSYEQYF TGTGCCAGCAGCGTAGGGACTGTTTCCTACGAGCAGTACTTC
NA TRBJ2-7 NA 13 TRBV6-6 CASRRDWSYEQYF TGTGCCAGCAGGCGGGACTGGTCCTACGAGCAGTACTTC
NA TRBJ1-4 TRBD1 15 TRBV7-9 CASTPTDRGNEKLFF TGTGCCAGCACTCCAACGGACAGGGGGAATGAAAAACTGTTTTTT
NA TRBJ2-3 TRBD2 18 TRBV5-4 CASSFGGSGGAFTDTQYF TGTGCCAGCAGCTTCGGGGGTAGCGGGGGGGCCTTTACAGATACGCAGTATTTT